Listed below are T cell receptor beta chains from one sample, sequenced in a study of identical twins. TCRdb analysed the 5' RACE reads with MiXCR anew, one entry per CDR3 protein. This sample has around 1.7 million distinct CDR3 sequences, with around a third found just once. The sample consisted of cord blood. Receptors originate from a newborn girl in good health. CDR3s include the opening cysteine and the closing phenylalanine or tryptophan. Each record gives: D gene, V gene, clone size, J gene, CDR3 DNA, CDR3 protein. A D gene is named only where the DNA matches it firmly. A row's size may be missing; if present it is once, few, many or a size class.

-	TRBV7-9	few	TRBJ2-7	TGTGCCAGCAGCTTAGCGGCTACTAACTCCTACGAGCAGTACTTC	CASSLAATNSYEQYF
-	TRBV18	-	TRBJ2-7	TGTGCCAGCTCACCAAGCCGGGTGTCCTACGAGCAGTACTTC	CASSPSRVSYEQYF
TRBD2	TRBV5-1	-	TRBJ2-1	TGCGCCAGCAGCTCACCTTTAGCGGGAGGGTTCAATGAGCAGTTCTTC	CASSSPLAGGFNEQFF
TRBD2	TRBV27	-	TRBJ2-7	TGTGCCAGCGGTCGGGAGGACTCCTACGAGCAGTACTTC	CASGREDSYEQYF
-	TRBV28	once	TRBJ2-1	TGTGCCAGCACGGACCTACCCTACAATGAGCAGTTCTTC	CASTDLPYNEQFF
TRBD1	TRBV20-1	-	TRBJ1-2	TGCAGTGCAATCGACAGGGGGCCCTATGGCTACACCTTC	CSAIDRGPYGYTF
-	TRBV6-5	few	TRBJ2-7	TGTGCCAGCAGTTACTCTAAGCTTTACGAGCAGTACTTC	CASSYSKLYEQYF
-	TRBV29-1	-	TRBJ2-7	TGCAGCGTTTTACCGGCGGGACAGCCTTCCTACAATGAGCAGTACTTC	CSVLPAGQPSYNEQYF
-	TRBV2	-	TRBJ2-3	TGTGCCAGCAGTGGGGCTACTAGTATTGATACGCAGTATTTT	CASSGATSIDTQYF
TRBD2	TRBV24-1	many	TRBJ2-1	TGTGCCACCAGTGATTCAAGCGGGAGCTCCTACAATGAGCAGTTCTTC	CATSDSSGSSYNEQFF
TRBD2	TRBV10-3	few	TRBJ2-7	TGTGCCGGCTCTCCGGGACTAGGCGTTCCCGAGCAGTACTTC	CAGSPGLGVPEQYF
TRBD1	TRBV11-3	few	TRBJ2-1	TGTGCCAGCAGCCCCGGACAGGCCCTCTCCTACAATGAGCAGTTCTTC	CASSPGQALSYNEQFF
-	TRBV28	many	TRBJ1-2	TGTGCCAGCAGGCCGGGACCAAACTATGGCTACACCTTC	CASRPGPNYGYTF
-	TRBV3-1	-	TRBJ2-3	TGTGCCAGCGTCCCGTCGGGCCTAGTCACTAGCACAGATACGCAGTATTTT	CASVPSGLVTSTDTQYF
TRBD1	TRBV12-3/TRBV12-4	-	TRBJ2-5	TGTGCCAGCAGTCATGGGACAGGGAGCGAGACCCAGTACTTC	CASSHGTGSETQYF
TRBD2	TRBV5-1	-	TRBJ2-3	TGCGCCAGCAGCCCTAGCGGTTCGCACAGATACGCCCTAGATGGAGATACGCAGTATTTT	CASSPSGSHRYALDGDTQYF
TRBD2	TRBV5-4	-	TRBJ2-7	TGTGCCAGCAGCTGGACTAGCGAGAACGAGCAGTACTTC	CASSWTSENEQYF
-	TRBV24-1	-	TRBJ2-1	TGTGCCACCAGTGAACCAGGGGCTCGCTACAATGAGCAGTTCTTC	CATSEPGARYNEQFF
-	TRBV28	few	TRBJ1-5	TGTGCCAGCGGGGGGGAGGCCCAGCCCCAGCATTTT	CASGGEAQPQHF
TRBD1	TRBV6-5	-	TRBJ2-5	TGTGCCAGCAGTTACCTCCTGACAGGGACACTTGGGACCCAGTACTTC	CASSYLLTGTLGTQYF
TRBD2	TRBV20-1	-	TRBJ2-1	TGCAGAGCTATGGGGGGGGATGAGCAGTTCTTC	CRAMGGDEQFF
-	TRBV5-6	many	TRBJ2-7	TGTGCCAGCAGCTTGATAGCGTTCCCCTACGAGCAGTACTTC	CASSLIAFPYEQYF
-	TRBV5-5	-	TRBJ2-5	TGTGCCAGCAGCTTGGAGCGGGCTCAGGAGACCCAGTACTTC	CASSLERAQETQYF
TRBD1	TRBV20-1	-	TRBJ1-5	TGCAGTGCTTGGGACAGGGTGAGCAATCAGCCCCAGCATTTT	CSAWDRVSNQPQHF
-	TRBV7-2	-	TRBJ2-5	TGTGCCAGCAGCTCATCCCCCATCCAAGAGACCCAGTACTTC	CASSSSPIQETQYF
TRBD2	TRBV5-1	-	TRBJ2-1	TGCGCCAGCAGCTTGGTGTCTAGCGGGAGCTCCTACAATGAGCAGTTCTTC	CASSLVSSGSSYNEQFF
TRBD1	TRBV6-1	once	TRBJ1-2	TGTGCCAGCGACAGGGCTATCTATGGCTACACCTTC	CASDRAIYGYTF
-	TRBV13	-	TRBJ2-6	TGTGCCAGCAGCTGCCCGTTCTCTGGGGCCAACGCCCTGACTTTC	CASSCPFSGANALTF